The rows below give T cell receptor beta chains drawn from one sample of a study of T cells in Graves' hyperthyroidism and ophthalmopathy. TCRdb recomputed calls from the multiplex PCR reads with MiXCR, one row per CDR3 protein. Of about 350,000 distinct CDR3 sequences listed, about a sixth were seen once; the top ten hold about 14%. Sequenced material: blood. The receptors derive from a woman aged 40-49 years with Graves' ophthalmopathy. Both conserved end residues are part of each CDR3. Fields, in order: D gene, clone size, J gene, V gene, CDR3 DNA, CDR3 protein. D genes are given only for firm matches. Clone size appears in some rows only: once, few, many, or a class for an expanded clone.

NA,many,TRBJ1-5,TRBV30,TGTGCCTGGAGTGTACCGGGGGGCAATCAGCCCCAGCATTTT,CAWSVPGGNQPQHF
NA,many,TRBJ1-2,TRBV9,TGTGCCAGCAGTTCGACGAACGTTGGGTCATCTGGCTACACCTTC,CASSSTNVGSSGYTF
NA,many,TRBJ2-7,TRBV12-3/TRBV12-4,TGTGCCAGCAGTTCACTAGTTCACGAGCAGTACTTC,CASSSLVHEQYF
TRBD2,many,TRBJ2-2,TRBV15,TGTGCCACCAGCAGAGATGGGACAGGGCCCCTAGCGGGAGGGGTCGGGGAGCTGTTTTTT,CATSRDGTGPLAGGVGELFF
NA,many,TRBJ2-7,TRBV30,TGTGCCTGGAGTTTAACCTACGAGCAGTACTTC,CAWSLTYEQYF
NA,NA,TRBJ2-7,TRBV12-5,TGTGCTAGTGGTCTAAGGGGGGGAGTTGACGAGCAGTACTTC,CASGLRGGVDEQYF
TRBD1,NA,TRBJ2-5,TRBV7-7,TGTGCTAGCAGCTCACAAAGGACAGGGGTGGAGACCCAGTACTTC,CASSSQRTGVETQYF
TRBD2,NA,TRBJ2-2,TRBV6-2/TRBV6-3,TGTGCCAGCAGTTACTCGCCGGGACTAGCTTACCTCGGGGAGCTGTTTTTT,CASSYSPGLAYLGELFF
NA,many,TRBJ2-7,TRBV27,TGTGCCAGCAGTCCGCAGGACAGTGAGACCTACGAGCAGTACTTC,CASSPQDSETYEQYF
NA,many,TRBJ1-1,TRBV6-2/TRBV6-3,TGTGCCAGCAGTCTGGACCGGGGAGGGGAAGCTTTCTTT,CASSLDRGGEAFF
TRBD1,many,TRBJ2-5,TRBV6-2/TRBV6-3,TGTGCCAGCAGTTACTCCACAGGGGGCGCGGAGACCCAGTACTTC,CASSYSTGGAETQYF
TRBD1,NA,TRBJ1-5,TRBV6-2/TRBV6-3,TGTGCCAGCAGTGCCACAGGGGGAATCGATCAGCCCCAGCATTTT,CASSATGGIDQPQHF
TRBD2,many,TRBJ2-5,TRBV7-9,TGTGCCAGCAGCCAGGGACTAGCGGGAAGGACCCAGTACTTC,CASSQGLAGRTQYF
TRBD2,many,TRBJ2-2,TRBV4-1,TGCGCCAGCAGCTCCCGGACTAGCGGGACCGGGGAGCTGTTTTTT,CASSSRTSGTGELFF